The entry below gives a single T cell receptor (beta chain) sequence along with its context. cDNA came from roughly 0.5 to 1 ug RNA primed by random hexamers. With immunoSEQ multiplex PCR, TCR beta CDR3 was amplified across 54 Vbeta and 13 Jbeta. TCRdb fed the immunoSEQ multiplex PCR reads into MiXCR, producing one record per CDR3 protein. Altogether around 200,000 distinct CDR3 sequences are present, 85% to 95% being singletons, with the ten largest covering around 0.1%. This specimen belongs to a study of CD8 T cells in Susac syndrome. The CD8+ and CD4+ T cells were negatively isolated, with the TEMRA cells enriched by FACS. The sequencing sample was made of CD4+ T cells from PBMCs. The TCR comes from a human donor in good health.

The DNA for the CDR3 is TGTGCCAGCAGCCAACAGGGGAATTCACCCCTCCACTTT. This translates into CASSQQGNSPLHF. V and J are TRBV7-9 and TRBJ1-6; 7 bases match TRBD1. V shed 5 bases, J shed 7 bases, and the junction held 2 bases outside the gene matches. Germline V lookup: CDR1 SEHNR, CDR2 FQNEAQ (reference sequence). The CDR3 contains 13 residues.